A selection of T cell receptor beta chains follows, all from one sample in a study of tumor-infiltrating lymphocytes in primary liver carcinoma. MiXCR, run by TCRdb on the multiplex PCR reads, gives a single entry per CDR3 protein. The sample holds approximately 92,000 distinct CDR3 sequences; more than 65% are singletons and the top ten take 9.5% to 10%. The sequenced sample consisted of liver tumor tissue from sampling region 5. These TCRs come from a woman in her sixties or seventies with primary liver carcinoma and hepatitis B virus infection. Both conserved end residues are part of each CDR3. The D gene is left open where the match is weak. Expanded clones are given a class, and other clones once, few, many or no size at all.

j_call,v_call,clone_size,d_call,cdr3_aa,cdr3_nt
TRBJ1-3,TRBV12-3/TRBV12-4,.,.,CGSSLRVHESGNTIYF,TGTGGCAGCAGTCTTAGGGTCCACGAAAGTGGAAACACCATATATTTT
TRBJ2-3,TRBV12-3/TRBV12-4,.,TRBD2,CASRDGTSGRGSTDARYF,TGTGCCAGCAGGGATGGGACTAGCGGGAGGGGGAGCACAGATGCGCGGTATTTT
TRBJ2-2,TRBV6-4,.,.,CASSDKSTGELFF,TGTGCCAGCAGTGACAAGAGCACCGGGGAGCTGTTTTTT
TRBJ2-7,TRBV6-2/TRBV6-3,.,TRBD2,CASSPTPSGGYEQCF,TGTGCCAGCAGCCCAACCCCTAGCGGGGGCTACGAGCAGTGCTTT
TRBJ2-6,TRBV2,.,.,CASSGALPGANVLTF,TGTGCCAGCAGTGGAGCGTTGCCTGGGGCCAACGTCCTGACTTTC
TRBJ2-7,TRBV13,.,.,CAGSQWRTAYEQYF,TGTGCCGGCAGCCAGTGGAGGACGGCCTACGAGCAATACTTC
TRBJ1-2,TRBV29-1,many,TRBD1,CSVAVSGTGFYGYTF,TGCAGCGTCGCCGTCTCAGGGACAGGATTTTATGGCTACACCTTC
TRBJ2-2,TRBV11-1,once,.,CASIARPFLVNTWELFF,TGTGCCAGCATCGCCCGGCCATTCCTAGTTAACACCTGGGAGCTGTTTTTC
TRBJ2-5,TRBV6-5,.,.,CASSYSLGGIRETQYF,TGTGCCAGCAGCTACTCGTTGGGCGGGATCCGAGAGACCCAGTACTTC
TRBJ2-7,TRBV28,.,TRBD2,CASSSPGAGEHEQYF,TGTGCCAGCAGTTCCCCGGGCGCGGGAGAACACGAGCAGTACTTC
TRBJ2-6,TRBV29-1,.,TRBD1,CSAGTGGVTRTNVLTF,TGCAGCGCCGGGACAGGGGGTGTTACTAGGACCAACGTCCTGACTTTC
TRBJ2-3,TRBV20-1,few,.,CSANLGGDTQYF,TGCAGTGCTAACTTAGGTGGAGATACGCAGTATTTT
TRBJ2-1,TRBV6-5,many,TRBD2,CASGPRVRAGRYNGQFF,TGTGCTAGCGGGCCCCGGGTTCGAGCGGGTCGCTACAATGGGCAGTTCTTC
TRBJ2-2,TRBV11-2,.,TRBD2,CASRLETSGSTTGELFF,TGTGCCAGCAGGCTAGAGACTAGCGGGAGTACCACCGGGGAGCTGTTTTTT
TRBJ2-3,TRBV28,.,.,CASSDPMGVSTDTQYF,TGTGCCAGCAGTGACCCGATGGGTGTAAGCACAGATACGCAGTATTTT
TRBJ2-7,TRBV11-2,.,.,CAGSLGRLMGVAEQYF,TGTGCCGGCAGCTTAGGCCGTCTAATGGGAGTTGCCGAGCAGTACTTC
TRBJ1-5,TRBV5-1,few,.,CASSLEGYSDQPQHF,TGCGCCAGCAGCTTGGAGGGGTATTCCGATCAGCCCCAGCATTTT
TRBJ1-1,TRBV7-2,once,.,CASSLVGAREAFF,TGTGCCAGCAGCTTAGTTGGCGCTCGTGAAGCTTTCTTT
TRBJ2-2,TRBV19,.,.,CASRLGVAGELFF,TGTGCCAGTAGGTTGGGGGTTGCCGGGGAGCTGTTTTTT
TRBJ2-6,TRBV12-3/TRBV12-4,.,.,CASSYGGGGVNVLTF,TGCGCCAGCAGTTACGGTGGAGGAGGGGTCAACGTCCTGACTTTC
TRBJ2-3,TRBV5-4,.,.,CAGGTPAVDTQYF,TGTGCCGGCGGCACCCCGGCCGTCGATACGCAGTATTTT
TRBJ2-1,TRBV11-1,.,.,CDSSAGLRSYSEQFF,TGTGACAGCAGCGCGGGGCTTAGATCCTACAGTGAGCAGTTCTTC
TRBJ2-7,TRBV12-3/TRBV12-4,.,.,CASSFPYRRANDQYF,TGTGCCAGCAGTTTCCCCTACAGGAGGGCGAACGATCAGTACTTC
TRBJ2-3,TRBV29-1,many,TRBD2,CSVEDMGAGGTDTQYF,TGCAGCGTTGAAGATATGGGTGCGGGAGGCACAGATACGCAGTATTTT
TRBJ1-2,TRBV7-2,.,.,CASSAGLHYGYTF,TGTGCCAGCAGCGCCGGGCTTCACTATGGCTACACCTTC
TRBJ2-3,TRBV29-1,many,.,CSVGRIDTDTQYF,TGCAGCGTTGGGCGGATTGACACAGATACGCAGTATTTT
TRBJ2-3,TRBV5-1,.,.,CASSSGVRGTQYF,TGCGCCAGCAGCTCAGGTGTTAGAGGTACGCAGTATTTT
TRBJ2-1,TRBV20-1,.,TRBD2,CSARTSGYNEQFF,TGCAGTGCTCGGACTAGCGGGTACAATGAGCAGTTCTTC
TRBJ1-5,TRBV4-1,many,.,CASSQDSGVYQPQHF,TGCGCCAGCAGCCAAGATTCGGGGGTATATCAGCCCCAGCATTTT
TRBJ1-4,TRBV28,.,.,CAGSFARDNEKLFF,TGTGCCGGCAGTTTCGCCCGGGACAATGAAAAACTGTTTTTT
TRBJ2-7,TRBV11-2,.,.,CASSQNSPGYEQYF,TGTGCCAGCAGCCAGAATAGCCCCGGTTACGAGCAGTACTTC
TRBJ1-5,TRBV6-5,.,.,CASTWDINSNQPQHF,TGTGCCAGCACATGGGACATTAACAGCAATCAGCCCCAGCATTTT
TRBJ2-4,TRBV10-1,many,.,CATQPRNIQYF,TGCGCCACCCAACCCAGGAACATTCAGTACTTC
TRBJ1-1,TRBV6-5,.,.,CPSSRDINTEAIF,TGTCCCAGCAGCCGGGACATTAACACTGAAGCTATCTTT
TRBJ2-5,TRBV28,many,.,CASNPPGTYGAETQYF,TGTGCCAGCAACCCACCCGGGACCTATGGGGCAGAGACCCAGTACTTC
TRBJ1-4,TRBV6-5,.,.,CANRPTATNEKLLF,TGTGCCAACAGACCGACAGCAACTAATGAAAAACTGCTTTTT
TRBJ2-3,TRBV20-1,.,TRBD2,CSALAGGPVADTQYF,TGCAGTGCCTTAGCGGGAGGGCCTGTGGCAGATACGCAGTATTTT
TRBJ2-5,TRBV24-1,few,TRBD2,CATSDFQREGRETQYF,TGTGCCACCAGTGATTTCCAGCGGGAGGGCCGGGAGACCCAGTACTTC
TRBJ1-2,TRBV5-1,once,TRBD1,CASSSTGDYGCTF,TGCGCCAGCAGCTCAACAGGGGACTATGGCTGCACCTTC
TRBJ2-7,TRBV20-1,once,.,CSVTGHAYEQYF,TGCAGTGTTACCGGACACGCCTACGAGCAGTACTTC
TRBJ2-7,TRBV11-2,.,.,CSSSHPSGASEQYF,TGTTCCAGCAGCCACCCTTCAGGGGCCAGCGAGCAGTACTTC
TRBJ2-6,TRBV11-2,.,.,CASGSTSGANILTF,TGTGCCAGCGGCTCGACTTCTGGAGCCAACATCCTGACTTTC
TRBJ1-1,TRBV5-5,once,.,CASSFPTRSTEAFF,TGTGCCAGTAGCTTTCCGACAAGGAGCACTGAAGCTTTCTTT
TRBJ2-1,TRBV19,.,.,CASSIRARNEQFF,TGTGCCAGTAGTATTCGGGCCCGCAATGAGCAGTTCTTC
TRBJ2-3,TRBV19,.,TRBD2,CASSMPPQAGATDTQYF,TGTGCCAGTAGTATGCCCCCCCAAGCGGGAGCGACAGATACGCAGTATTTT
TRBJ2-7,TRBV11-1,.,.,CAISPRTAGLREQYF,TGTGCCATCAGTCCTCGGACGGCAGGACTACGCGAGCAGTACTTC
TRBJ1-2,TRBV29-1,many,.,CSVGRDTPNYGYTF,TGCAGCGTTGGTAGAGACACCCCTAACTATGGCTACACCTTC
TRBJ1-2,TRBV6-1,many,.,CASSEPPTFGSYGYTF,TGTGCCAGCAGTGAACCGCCTACCTTCGGGTCCTATGGCTACACCTTC
TRBJ2-2,TRBV12-3/TRBV12-4,.,.,CASSQRRGLNTGELFF,TGTGCCAGCAGCCAGCGGAGGGGATTGAACACCGGGGAGCTGTTTTTT
TRBJ2-3,TRBV11-3,.,.,CASSLWGSPDMEYF,TGTGCCAGCAGCTTATGGGGTAGCCCAGATATGGAGTATTTT
TRBJ1-3,TRBV4-2,.,.,CASSQEGDASGNTIYF,TGTGCCAGCAGCCAAGAAGGGGATGCCTCTGGGAACACCATATATTTT
TRBJ1-1,TRBV4-2,.,TRBD1,CASSQRQGTLTEALF,TGTGCCAGTAGCCAGCGACAGGGGACGTTGACTGAAGCTCTCTTT
TRBJ2-1,TRBV24-1,.,TRBD2,CVTSHLSGKYNEQFF,TGTGTCACCAGTCATTTGAGCGGGAAGTACAATGAGCAGTTCTTC
TRBJ2-5,TRBV5-4,.,.,CASSLSGKGEIQYF,TGTGCCAGCAGCTTAAGCGGAAAGGGAGAGATCCAGTACTTC